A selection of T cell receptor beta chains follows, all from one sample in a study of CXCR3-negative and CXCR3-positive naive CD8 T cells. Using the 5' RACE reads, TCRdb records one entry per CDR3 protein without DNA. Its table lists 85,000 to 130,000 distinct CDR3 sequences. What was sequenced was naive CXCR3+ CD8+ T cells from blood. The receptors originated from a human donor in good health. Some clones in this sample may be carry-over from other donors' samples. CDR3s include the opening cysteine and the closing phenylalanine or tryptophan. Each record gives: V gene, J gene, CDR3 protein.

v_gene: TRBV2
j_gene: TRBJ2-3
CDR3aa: CASSRLFNTDTQYF

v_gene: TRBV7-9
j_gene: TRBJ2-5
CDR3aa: CASSLSSTTRETQYF

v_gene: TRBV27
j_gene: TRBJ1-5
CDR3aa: CASSFSGNQPQHF

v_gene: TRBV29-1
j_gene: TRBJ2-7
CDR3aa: CSAVGEKDEQYF

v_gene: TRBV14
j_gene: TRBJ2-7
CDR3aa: CASSQVSGVWGPWDF

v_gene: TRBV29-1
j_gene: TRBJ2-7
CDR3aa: CSVDGQGSSEEQYF

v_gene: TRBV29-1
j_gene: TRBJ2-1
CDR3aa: CSAPDRGSGLYNEQFF

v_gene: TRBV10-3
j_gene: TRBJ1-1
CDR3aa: CAISDQTGLTEAFF

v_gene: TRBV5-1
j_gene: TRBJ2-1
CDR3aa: CASSLDWEYRENEQFF

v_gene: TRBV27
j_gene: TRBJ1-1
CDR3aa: CASSPSPWPDTEAFF

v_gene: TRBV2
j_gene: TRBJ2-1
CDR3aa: CASRRPGLAGAWYEQFF

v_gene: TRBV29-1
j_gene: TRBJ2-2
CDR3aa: CSVPIPLTGELFF

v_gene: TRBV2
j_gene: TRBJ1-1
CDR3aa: CASSDTGQGGYMNTEAFF

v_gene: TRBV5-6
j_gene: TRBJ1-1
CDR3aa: CASSLGQGRTEAFF

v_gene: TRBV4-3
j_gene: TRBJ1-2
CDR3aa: CASSQGTGNEDYGYTF

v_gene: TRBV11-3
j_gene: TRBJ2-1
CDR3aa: CASRPRVRLAGDNEQFF

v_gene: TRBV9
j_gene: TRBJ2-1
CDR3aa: CASSEGLAGDEQFF

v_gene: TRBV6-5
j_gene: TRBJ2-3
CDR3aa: CASSPPLSAPYAGTDTQYF

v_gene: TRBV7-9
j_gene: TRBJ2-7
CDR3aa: CASSLSRSEGYEQYF

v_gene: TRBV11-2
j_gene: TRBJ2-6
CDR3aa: CASSPPEPDRANTSGANVLTF

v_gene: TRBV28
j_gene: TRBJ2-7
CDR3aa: CASSFSGGGYEQYF

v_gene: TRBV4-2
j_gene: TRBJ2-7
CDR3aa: CAISQGGGFSYEQYF

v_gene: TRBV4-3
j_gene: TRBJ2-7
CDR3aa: CASSQETGGGIYEQYF

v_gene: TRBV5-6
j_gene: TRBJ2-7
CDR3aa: CASSFWGSNEQYF

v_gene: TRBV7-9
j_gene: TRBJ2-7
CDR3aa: CAIRQAGSYEQYF

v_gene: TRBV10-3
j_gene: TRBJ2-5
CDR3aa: CAISYLDRGWETQYF